Here is one TCR beta chain with its context. Its antigen is unknown. The sample originates from a study of spatial heterogeneity in lung cancer. Overall study findings and caveats: Counts of expanded intratumoral alpha and beta TCRs tracked tumor mutation counts.

Time point reported: sample taken at primary tumor resection. V shed 3 bases and J shed 5 bases, with 14 bases lying between them. The CDR3 runs 14 residues. CDR1 is SGDLS and CDR2 is YYNGEE in the germline V gene. TCRdb called the 5' RACE reads again in MiXCR, with one record for every CDR3 protein. In the table there are about 9,600 distinct CDR3 sequences, about 12% of which are singletons. The specimen comprised lung tumor tissue, sampled at surgery. This chain connects TRBV9 to TRBJ2-5; tentative D call: TRBD2 (6 bases). The sequence derives from a male donor with early-stage non-small cell lung cancer. CDR3 bases: TGTGCCAGCAGCGAAACGGGAGTTATGGAGACCCAGTACTTC. It translates to CASSETGVMETQYF.